Sequencing of this TCR beta chain was carried out in a study of cytomegalovirus exposure and HLA in healthy donors. About the research overall: Some 85 million unique TCRs, all from HLA-typed donors, were included in an early release of the data. Study-level results: Common viral pathogens (according to a later analysis) appeared linked to several of the most significant clusters. Some V segments, TRBV6-2 and TRBV6-3 among them, were indistinguishable and were therefore excluded.

CDR3 length: 13 amino acids. Germline trimming cut 3 bases from V and 8 bases from J; bases unmatched to any gene: 5. Per the germline V gene, CDR1 is MNHNS and CDR2 is SASEGT. On this clone itself: Its matching antigen is unknown.

The primer mix had 60 Vbeta and 13 Jbeta primers. Measured with immunoSEQ multiplex PCR; TCRdb has only the in-frame clones, and not every one. The sample contains 150,000 to 200,000 clones, roughly three quarters of which appear only once. The sample was PBMCs. This TCR came from a male donor in good health and CMV-seropositive. The J gene is TRBJ2-3, the V gene TRBV6-1; 7 nucleotides align to TRBD2. The CDR3 reads CASSELAEGTQYF. CDR3 sequence (DNA): TGTGCCAGCAGTGAGCTAGCGGAGGGTACGCAGTATTTT.